A single sample is the source of the 6 T cell receptor beta chains below, sequenced in a study of T and B cells in COVID-19 patients (TCRdb year 2020). Data came from an Illumina MiSeq. Multiplex PCR with BIOMED2 TRB-A/B primer pools was used to amplify the TRB rearrangements. TCRdb trimmed public reads at Q25 via fastp, called clones via MiXCR and kept in-frame beta chains. Here each entry gathers all rows of one CDR3 protein and keeps the most common genes and DNA. The sample table contains thousands of distinct CDR3 sequences; only one count was recorded for roughly 33% of them. Around 24% of the sample belongs to the ten largest clones. Genomic DNA extracted from blood was used in amounts of roughly 220-500 ng for amplification of TRB repertoires. Sequencing input: blood. The origin of the receptors is a human donor who had recovered from COVID-19.

This clonotype occurred a few times. This chain links TRBV18 with TRBJ2-3; the match to TRBD2 covers 11 bases. This CDR3 is 18 amino acids long. The germline gives CDR1 KGHSH, CDR2 LQKENI. J lost 4 bases, V lost 5 bases, and 14 bases had no gene match. CDR3 region: CASSESSSLAGGPDTQYF. The CDR3 region has the DNA TGTGCCAGCTCAGAAAGCTCGTCGCTAGCGGGAGGTCCAGATACGCAGTATTTT.

The genes are TRBV6-2 or TRBV6-3 and TRBJ2-1, with D tentatively TRBD1 (6 bases). Germline V CDR1 and CDR2: MNHEY, SVGEGT. V was clipped by 6 bases and J by 15 bases, with 33 bases between them. The length of the CDR3 is 17 residues. This CDR3 is CASSTDSRAVTARPGFF. The CDR3 DNA reads TGTGCCAGCAGCACGGACAGCCGGGCCGTGACAGCCCGGCCAGGGTTCTTC.

The rearrangement uses TRBV5-1 and TRBJ2-1; 7 bases match TRBD2. J lost 5 bases, V lost 2 bases, and 7 bases had no gene match. The CDR3 consists of 15 residues. The germline V gene encodes CDR1 SGHRS and CDR2 YFSETQ. The CDR3 bases are TGCGCCAGCAGCTTCGGAGGGAGGGGAAACAATGAGCAGTTCTTC. Translating gives CASSFGGRGNNEQFF.

This clonotype turned up a few times. V usage is TRBV19 and J usage is TRBJ1-5; maybe TRBD1 (6 bases). The germline V and J ends were trimmed by 5 bases and 6 bases, with 17 bases remaining between them. From germline, CDR1 is LNHDA and CDR2 SQIVND (reference sequence). This CDR3 has 15 amino acids. CDR3 DNA sequence: TGTGCCAGTAGTTCTCCAACAGGGTGGACTCAGCCCCAGCATTTT. Protein: CASSSPTGWTQPQHF.

A remark on this clonotype: Because the CDR3's place on the DNA is in doubt, the DNA is left out and the CDR3 is given as listed by TCRdb. V gene TRBV7-2 combines with J gene TRBJ2-1. The CDR3 numbers 15 amino acids, ends counted. CDR1 and CDR2 from the germline V gene are SGHTA and FQGNSA. The CDR3 is CASTFGSSSYNEQFF.

By sample fraction, this clonotype is medium-sized. This chain uses TRBV18 with TRBJ2-1; the match to TRBD2 covers 7 bases. After removal of 6 bases from V and 6 bases from J, the junction contained 5 bases not matched to a gene. The CDR3 is made up of 13 amino acids. The V gene's germline CDR1 is KGHSH and CDR2 LQKENI. The CDR3 protein is CASSPASGNEQFF. In nucleotides, the CDR3 is TGTGCCAGCTCCCCCGCTAGCGGCAATGAGCAGTTCTTC.